This T cell receptor (beta chain) came from a study of control samples from healthy donors and cancer patients. After removal of 6 bases from V and 9 bases from J, the junction contained 15 bases not matched to a gene. There are 16 residues in the CDR3. Germline loops: CDR1 WSHSY, CDR2 SAAADI. Profiled with immunoSEQ multiplex PCR; TCRdb holds only in-frame clones, not every one. The sample yields under 150,000 clones, around 90% seen once. J is TRBJ1-5 and V is TRBV10-2; 9 positions match TRBD1. Sequencing used blood. This sequence was found in a middle-aged man in good health. DNA of the CDR3: TGCGCCAGCAGCCAGGGACAGGGCCAGACCGGCGGGCCCCAGCATTTT. Its translation: CASSQGQGQTGGPQHF.